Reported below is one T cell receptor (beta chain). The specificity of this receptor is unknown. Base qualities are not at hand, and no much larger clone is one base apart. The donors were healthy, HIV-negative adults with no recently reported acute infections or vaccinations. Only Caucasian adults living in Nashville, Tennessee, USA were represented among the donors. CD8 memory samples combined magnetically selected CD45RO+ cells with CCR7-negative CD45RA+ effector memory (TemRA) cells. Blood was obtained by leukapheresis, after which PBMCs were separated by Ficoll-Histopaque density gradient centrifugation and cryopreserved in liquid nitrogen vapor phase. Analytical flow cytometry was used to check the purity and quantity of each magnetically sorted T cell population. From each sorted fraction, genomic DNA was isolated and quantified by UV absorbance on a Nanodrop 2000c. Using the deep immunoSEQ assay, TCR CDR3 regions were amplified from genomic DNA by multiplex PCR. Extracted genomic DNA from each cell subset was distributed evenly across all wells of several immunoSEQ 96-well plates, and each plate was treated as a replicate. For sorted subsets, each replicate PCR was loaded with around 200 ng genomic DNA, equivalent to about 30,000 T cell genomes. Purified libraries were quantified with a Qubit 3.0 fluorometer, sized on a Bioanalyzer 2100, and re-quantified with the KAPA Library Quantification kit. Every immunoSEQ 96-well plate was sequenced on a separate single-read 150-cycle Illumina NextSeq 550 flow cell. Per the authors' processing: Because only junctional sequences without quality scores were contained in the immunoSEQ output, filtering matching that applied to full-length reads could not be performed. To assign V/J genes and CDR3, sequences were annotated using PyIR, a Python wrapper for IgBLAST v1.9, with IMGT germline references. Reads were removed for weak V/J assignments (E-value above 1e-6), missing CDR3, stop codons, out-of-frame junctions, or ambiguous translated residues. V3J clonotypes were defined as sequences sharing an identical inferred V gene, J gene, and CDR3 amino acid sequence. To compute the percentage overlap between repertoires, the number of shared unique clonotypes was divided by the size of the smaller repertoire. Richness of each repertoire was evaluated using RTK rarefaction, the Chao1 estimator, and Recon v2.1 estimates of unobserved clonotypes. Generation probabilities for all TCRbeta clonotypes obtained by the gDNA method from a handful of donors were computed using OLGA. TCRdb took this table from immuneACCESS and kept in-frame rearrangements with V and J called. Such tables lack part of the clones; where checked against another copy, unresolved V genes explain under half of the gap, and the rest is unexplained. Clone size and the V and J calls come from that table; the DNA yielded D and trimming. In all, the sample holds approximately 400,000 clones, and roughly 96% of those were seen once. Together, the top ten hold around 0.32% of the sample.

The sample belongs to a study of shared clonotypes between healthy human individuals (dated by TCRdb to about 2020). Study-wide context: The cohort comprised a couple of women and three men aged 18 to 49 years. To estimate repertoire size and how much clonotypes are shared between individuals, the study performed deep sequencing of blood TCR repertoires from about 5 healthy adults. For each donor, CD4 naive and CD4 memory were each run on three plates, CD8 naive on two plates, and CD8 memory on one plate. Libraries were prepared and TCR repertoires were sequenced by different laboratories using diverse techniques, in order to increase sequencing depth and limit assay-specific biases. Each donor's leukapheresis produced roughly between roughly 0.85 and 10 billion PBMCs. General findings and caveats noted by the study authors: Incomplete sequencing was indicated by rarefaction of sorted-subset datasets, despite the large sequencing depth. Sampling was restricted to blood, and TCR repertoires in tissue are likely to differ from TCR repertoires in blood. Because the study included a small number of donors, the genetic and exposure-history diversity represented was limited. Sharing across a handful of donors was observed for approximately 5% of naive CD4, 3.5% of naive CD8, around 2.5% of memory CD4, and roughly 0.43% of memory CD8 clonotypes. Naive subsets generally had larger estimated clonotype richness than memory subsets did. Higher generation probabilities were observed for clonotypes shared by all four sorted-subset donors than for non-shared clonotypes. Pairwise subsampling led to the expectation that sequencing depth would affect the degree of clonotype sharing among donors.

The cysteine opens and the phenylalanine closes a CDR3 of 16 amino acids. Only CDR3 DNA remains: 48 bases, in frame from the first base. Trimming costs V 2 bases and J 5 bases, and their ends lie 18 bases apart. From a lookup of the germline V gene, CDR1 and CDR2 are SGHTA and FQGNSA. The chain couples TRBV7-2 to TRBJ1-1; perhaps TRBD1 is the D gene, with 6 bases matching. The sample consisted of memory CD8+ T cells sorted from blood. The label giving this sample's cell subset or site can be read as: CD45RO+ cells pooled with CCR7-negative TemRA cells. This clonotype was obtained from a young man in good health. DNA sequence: TGTGCCAGCAGCTTATACGGTCTGGGGAGGGGGACTGAAGCTTTCTTT. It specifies CASSLYGLGRGTEAFF.